This TCR beta chain was sequenced during a study of beta chain features in type 1 diabetes. Findings of the study overall: Sequencing from cDNA could over-represent high-TCR-expressing cells. Across all four CD4+ subsets, people with type 1 diabetes showed modestly shorter TCRB CDR3s.

The isolated RNA, all of it, was reverse transcribed, so expressed TCRB transcripts were what got sequenced. Here immunoSEQ multiplex PCR was the method, and the copy in TCRdb shows in-frame clones only, minus some. This sample has a few hundred thousand clones, with 8.5% to 10% found just once. V lost 3 bases and J lost 3, with 28 bases in between. The CDR3 extends over 19 amino acids. CDR1 and CDR2 (germline): SGHRS, YFSETQ. In regard to this clone: The antigen is not known.

This TCR derives from a young man with type 1 diabetes. Sequenced: central memory CD4+ T cells from blood. The V and J genes are TRBV5-1 and TRBJ2-7; the D gene is possibly TRBD1 (5 bases). CDR3 DNA sequence: TGCGCCAGCAGCTCCGACAGTGCCCCCCTTGGCTTCAGGGTCTACGAGCAGTACTTC. Residues: CASSSDSAPLGFRVYEQYF.